Below, 18 T cell receptor beta chains from the same sample are listed, as sequenced in a study of T cells in localized non-small cell lung cancer. Clones were read by immunoSEQ multiplex PCR, and TCRdb kept only the in-frame ones, dropping some. The sample includes fewer than 3,500 clones, roughly 49% seen only once; the top ten take 4.7%. The sequencing here drew on lymph node tissue, taken before any cancer treatment. The receptors originated from a woman aged 18-50 years with stage I lung adenocarcinoma.

The chain joins TRBV18 to TRBJ1-3, with TRBD1 as a possible D gene (6 bases). V lost 2 bases, J lost 1 base, and 15 bases lay in between. Germline V gene lookup returns CDR1 KGHSH and CDR2 LQKENI. The CDR3 runs 17 residues. CDR3 in DNA: TGTGCCAGCTCACCAAGTGCCGCAGGGGCGTCTGGAAACACCATATATTTT. It encodes CASSPSAAGASGNTIYF.

This CDR3 reads CASSLMTGTVSTGELFF. As DNA, the CDR3 is TGTGCCAGCAGTCTTATGACTGGGACAGTTAGCACCGGGGAGCTGTTTTTT. The genes are TRBV11-3 and TRBJ2-2, with 7 positions matching TRBD1. This CDR3 contains 17 residues. Trimming at V came to 6 bases and at J to 4 bases, leaving 14 bases not matched to a gene. Germline CDR1 is SGHNT and CDR2 is YENEEA.

In this sample, this clone turned up a few times. One end of the junction does not line up with germline, which may come from a read error. The chain has TRBV6-8 and TRBJ2-3; D is perhaps TRBD1 (6 bases). CDR1 and CDR2 (germline): MNHGY, SAAAGT. This CDR3 contains 14 residues. The CDR3 sequence: CAISPAGGTDTQYF. Here the CDR3 DNA reads TGTGCCATCAGTCCTGCAGGGGGCACAGATACGCAGTATTTT.

V gene TRBV15 combines with J gene TRBJ2-7; 8 positions match TRBD2. CDR1 is LNHNV, CDR2 YYDKDF, per germline (reference sequence). The CDR3 extends over 16 amino acids. V lost 0 bases, J lost 3 bases, and 7 bases stayed unmatched. The CDR3 loop reads CATSRDPGTRRYEQYF. In DNA form, the CDR3 reads TGTGCCACCAGCAGAGACCCCGGGACTAGGCGCTACGAGCAGTACTTC.

The rearrangement links TRBV19 to TRBJ2-1; D not certain. Germline CDR1 reads LNHDA; CDR2 reads SQIVND (reference sequence). V was shortened by 6 bases and J by 0 bases, with 12 bases between the two germline ends. The CDR3 covers 15 residues. As DNA, the CDR3 is TGTGCCAGTAGAAGGGATCTGAGCTCCTACAATGAGCAGTTCTTC. This translates into CASRRDLSSYNEQFF.

This clone occurred a few times. The chain uses TRBV6-8 and TRBJ1-1; 7 bases line up with TRBD1. After removal of 6 bases from V and 5 bases from J, the junction contained 12 bases not matched to a gene. The germline gives CDR1 MNHGY, CDR2 SAAAGT. This CDR3 comprises 15 residues. The CDR3 loop reads CASSPVGAGGTEAFF. CDR3 DNA sequence: TGTGCCAGCAGCCCCGTAGGGGCAGGGGGGACTGAAGCTTTCTTT.

This rearrangement joins TRBV25-1 to TRBJ2-3; D is perhaps TRBD2 (7 bases). Germline CDR1 reads MGHDK; CDR2 reads SYGVNS. The V and J ends lost 1 base and 2 bases respectively, with 13 bases between them. The CDR3 extends over 16 amino acids. CDR3 sequence reads: CASSELRGAITDTQYF. In DNA form, the CDR3 reads TGTGCCAGCAGTGAATTACGGGGGGCGATCACAGATACGCAGTATTTT.

The genes are TRBV19 and TRBJ2-7, with D unclear. CDR1 LNHDA and CDR2 SQIVND come from the germline V gene (reference sequence). V lost 6 bases to trimming and J lost 3 bases, with 18 bases between them. The CDR3 runs 15 residues. The chain's CDR3 is CASRSVTHSGYEQYF. The CDR3, as DNA: TGTGCCAGTAGGTCAGTCACCCACTCAGGCTACGAGCAGTACTTC.

V is TRBV28 and J is TRBJ2-6, with TRBD1 matching over 7 bases. J lost 2 bases, V lost 4 bases, and 8 bases had no gene match. CDR3 length equals 17 residues. Germline CDR1 is MDHEN and CDR2 is SYDVKM. The DNA for the CDR3 is TGTGCCAGCAGTTCCATCCCACAGGGGACTGGGGCCAACGTCCTGACTTTC. As protein: CASSSIPQGTGANVLTF.

The V gene is TRBV30, the J gene TRBJ2-1; D gene uncertain. Germline V gene lookup returns CDR1 GTSNPN and CDR2 SVGIG (reference sequence). V lost 7 bases and J lost 0, with 10 bases in between. This CDR3 is built from 13 residues. The CDR3 bases are TGTGCCTACATGAGGAGCTCCTACAATGAGCAGTTCTTC. Amino acid sequence: CAYMRSSYNEQFF.

The sample holds a few counts of this clone. One end of the junction varies from germline; a read error may be responsible. The chain uses TRBV6-8 and TRBJ1-2, with 7 bases identical to TRBD1. The CDR3 totals 15 residues. Germline V gives CDR1 MNHGY, CDR2 SAAAGT. The CDR3 DNA sequence: TGTGCCAGCAGCCCAGTTAGAGGGGGCTCCTATGGCTATACTTTC. Translated: CASSPVRGGSYGYTF.

This clone was observed a single time. This chain links TRBV19 with TRBJ2-7, with a tentative D call TRBD2 (6 bases). Germline loops: CDR1 LNHDA, CDR2 SQIVND (reference sequence). Trimming removed 3 bases at V and 1 base at J, with 13 bases between. The CDR3 covers 15 residues. CDR3 DNA sequence: TGTGCCAGTAGTATGAGGAGGGAATTTTCCTACGAGCAGTACTTC. It yields the protein CASSMRREFSYEQYF.

This chain uses TRBV30 with TRBJ1-3; weak D call: TRBD1 (5 bases). This CDR3 has 15 residues. V was clipped by 3 bases and J by 0 bases, with 12 bases between them. Germline lookup yields CDR1 GTSNPN and CDR2 SVGIG (reference sequence). In nucleotides, the CDR3 is TGTGCCTGGAGGGTGGGGGTTAACTCTGGAAACACCATATATTTT. Protein sequence: CAWRVGVNSGNTIYF.

The chain joins TRBV9 to TRBJ2-7, with D possibly matching TRBD2 (6 bases). Germline V gene lookup returns CDR1 SGDLS and CDR2 YYNGEE. The germline V and J ends were trimmed by 5 bases and 0 bases, with 21 bases remaining between them. The CDR3 sequence is 17 residues long. The CDR3 DNA is TGTGCCAGCAGTGGTCAAGGGGCGGGGAGCTACTCCTACGAGCAGTACTTC. It codes for CASSGQGAGSYSYEQYF.

V gene TRBV28 combines with J gene TRBJ1-1; 11 nucleotides line up with TRBD1. CDR1 is MDHEN and CDR2 is SYDVKM in the germline V gene. V shed 8 bases and J 10 bases; nucleotides not matched to a gene: 12. The CDR3 is 14 amino acids. The CDR3, as DNA: TGTGCCAGCGTTGGACAGGGGGCGTGGGGGATAGCTTTCTTT. Its protein is CASVGQGAWGIAFF.

The chain employs TRBV6-8 and TRBJ1-5, with TRBD1 matching 8 bases. The CDR3 runs 14 residues. Germline lookup yields CDR1 MNHGY and CDR2 SAAAGT. Germline trimming cut 4 bases from V and 3 bases from J; bases unmatched to any gene: 2. Here the CDR3 DNA reads TGTGCCAGCAGTTTGACAGGGGCCAATCAGCCCCAGCATTTT. This sequence encodes CASSLTGANQPQHF.

V and J are TRBV11-3 and TRBJ1-2, with D possibly matching TRBD1 (6 bases). The germline V gene has CDR1 SGHNT and CDR2 YENEEA. Trimming cost V 5 bases and J 4 bases, with 14 bases left between them. This CDR3 is built from 14 residues. The CDR3 loop reads CASSASPDSYGYTF. The CDR3 region has the DNA TGTGCCAGCAGCGCATCACCGGACAGCTATGGCTACACCTTC.

This chain connects TRBV11-3 to TRBJ2-3, with 7 nucleotides matching TRBD2. The CDR3 totals 15 residues. V was pared by 3 bases and J by 0 bases, with 3 bases of the junction left unmatched. Per germline, CDR1 SGHNT and CDR2 YENEEA. The CDR3 DNA follows: TGTGCCAGCAGCTTCTATAGCGGGAGCACAGATACGCAGTATTTT. This translates into CASSFYSGSTDTQYF.